The clone carrying this TCR beta chain was found once. Antigen specificity is unknown. The source of the sample is a study of cytomegalovirus exposure and HLA in healthy donors. Findings and limits, study-wide: Most of the TCR beta V segments (in an earlier analysis) were productive either about 90% or about 30% of the time. Across donors, sequencing depth was assumed by presence/absence analyses to be roughly uniform. The only immune exposure information that was available was CMV serostatus. Reports state that TCR beta sequences accurately predicted most subjects' HLA-A and HLA-B alleles.

The J segment lost 8 bases and the V segment lost 7 bases, leaving 12 bases of the junction unmatched. Germline V gene sequence: CDR1 MNHEY, CDR2 SVGAGI. This CDR3 has 14 residues. The PCR had 60 Vbeta and 13 Jbeta primers. The table came from immunoSEQ multiplex PCR; TCRdb's copy has only in-frame clones and leaves some out. The sample carries over 100,000 clones, 55% to 70% recorded once. The chain carries TRBV6-5 and TRBJ2-3; 7 nucleotides align to TRBD2. The TCR sequence derives from a young woman in good health and CMV-seronegative. Sequencing was done on a sample of PBMCs. CDR3 DNA sequence: TGTGCCAGCAAGGCTAGCGGTGAATTGGGTACGCAGTATTTT. It is translated as CASKASGELGTQYF.